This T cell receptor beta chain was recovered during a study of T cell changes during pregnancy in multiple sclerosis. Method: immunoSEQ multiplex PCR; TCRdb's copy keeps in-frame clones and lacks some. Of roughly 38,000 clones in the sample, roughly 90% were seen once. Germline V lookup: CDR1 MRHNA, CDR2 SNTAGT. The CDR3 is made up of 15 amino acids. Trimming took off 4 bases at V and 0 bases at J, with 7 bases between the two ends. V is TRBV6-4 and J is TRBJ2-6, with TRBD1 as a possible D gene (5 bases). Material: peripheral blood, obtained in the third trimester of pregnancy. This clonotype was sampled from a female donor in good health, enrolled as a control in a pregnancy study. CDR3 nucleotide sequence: TGTGCCAGCAGTGTCGACAGCTCTGGGGCCAACGTCCTGACTTTC. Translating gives CASSVDSSGANVLTF.